The text below deals with one T cell receptor beta chain. Its specificity is not known. This sample stems from a study of shared clonotypes between healthy human individuals. Study-level information: Used for every donor were three CD4 naive, three CD4 memory, two CD8 naive and one CD8 memory plate.

Deep-level assay runs were performed. This table comes from immunoSEQ multiplex PCR, and its TCRdb copy is limited to in-frame clones, with some not included. The data contain around 88,000 clones, 65% to 70% of them seen just once; the ten biggest clones take up approximately 49%. General study findings and limits: Non-shared clonotypes showed lower generation probabilities than clonotypes common to all four donors.

The clonotype was recovered from a young man in good health. Sequenced input: memory CD8+ T cells sorted from blood. The subset: CD45RO+ cells pooled with CCR7-negative TemRA cells.

CDR3 in DNA: TGCAGCGTAGGGGACTACCCGAAGCAGTTCTTC. This gives the protein CSVGDYPKQFF. V usage is TRBV29-1 and J usage is TRBJ2-1, with 7 bases identical to TRBD2. The CDR3 spans 11 residues. Germline values: CDR1 SQVTM, CDR2 ANQGSEA. The J segment lost 11 bases and the V segment lost 6 bases, leaving 7 bases of the junction unmatched.